This TCR beta chain came from a study of cytotoxic CD8 clonotypes in ibrutinib-treated CLL. CDR3 length: 17 residues. V was clipped by 5 bases and J by 2 bases, with 16 bases between them. The germline CDR1 and CDR2 sequences are SGHVS and FNYEAQ. Deep sequencing aimed at 1 in 200,000 to 1 in 1 million T cells' resolution. Libraries were prepared by immunoSEQ multiplex PCR; TCRdb keeps only in-frame clonotypes and omits some of them. The sample lists 110,000 or so clones, roughly 60% seen once, with roughly 35% in the top ten. This receptor was identified in a human donor with chronic lymphocytic leukemia. The sample in question was PBMCs, obtained after 24 months of ibrutinib treatment. This chain connects TRBV7-6 to TRBJ2-6; D perhaps matches TRBD1 (6 bases). As DNA, the CDR3 is TGTGCCAGCAGCCTGGACAGCCGCGTGCCTGGGGCCAACGTCCTGACTTTC. Translated: CASSLDSRVPGANVLTF.